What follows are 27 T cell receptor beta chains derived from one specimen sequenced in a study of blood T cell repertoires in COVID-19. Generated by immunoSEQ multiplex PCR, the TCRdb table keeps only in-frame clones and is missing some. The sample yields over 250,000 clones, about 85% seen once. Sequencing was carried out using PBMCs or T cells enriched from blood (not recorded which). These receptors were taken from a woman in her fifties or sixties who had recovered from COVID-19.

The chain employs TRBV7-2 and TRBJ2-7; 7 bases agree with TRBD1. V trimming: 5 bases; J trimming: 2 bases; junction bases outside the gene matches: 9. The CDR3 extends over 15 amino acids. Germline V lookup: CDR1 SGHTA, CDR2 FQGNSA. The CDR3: CASSARQGFAYEQYF. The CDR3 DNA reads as TGTGCCAGCAGCGCTCGACAGGGTTTCGCCTACGAGCAGTACTTC.

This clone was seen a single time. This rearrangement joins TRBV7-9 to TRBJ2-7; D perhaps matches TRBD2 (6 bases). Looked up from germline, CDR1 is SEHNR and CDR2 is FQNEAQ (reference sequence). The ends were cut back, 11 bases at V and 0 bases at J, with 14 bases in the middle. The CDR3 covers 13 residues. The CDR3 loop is CAAVSGSSYEQYF. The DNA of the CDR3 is TGTGCCGCCGTCTCCGGGAGCTCCTACGAGCAGTACTTC.

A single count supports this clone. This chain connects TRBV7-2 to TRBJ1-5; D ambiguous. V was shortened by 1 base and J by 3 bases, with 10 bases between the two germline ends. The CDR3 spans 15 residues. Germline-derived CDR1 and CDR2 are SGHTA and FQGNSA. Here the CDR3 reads CASSLVVSLNQPQHF. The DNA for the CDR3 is TGTGCCAGCAGCTTAGTCGTCAGTCTCAATCAGCCCCAGCATTTT. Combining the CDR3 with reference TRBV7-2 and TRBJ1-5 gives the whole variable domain GAGVSQSPSNKVTEKGKDVELRCDPISGHTALYWYRQSLGQGLEFLIYFQGNSAPDKSGLPSDRFSAERTGGSVSTLTIQRTQQEDSAVYLCASSLVVSLNQPQHFGDGTRLSIL.

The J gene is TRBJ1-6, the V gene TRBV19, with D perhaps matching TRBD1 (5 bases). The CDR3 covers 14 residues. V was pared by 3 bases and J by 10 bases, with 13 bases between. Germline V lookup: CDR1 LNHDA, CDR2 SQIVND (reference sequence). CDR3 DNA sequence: TGTGCCAGTAGTATGACAGTTAGTGGATCACCCCTCCACTTT. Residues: CASSMTVSGSPLHF.

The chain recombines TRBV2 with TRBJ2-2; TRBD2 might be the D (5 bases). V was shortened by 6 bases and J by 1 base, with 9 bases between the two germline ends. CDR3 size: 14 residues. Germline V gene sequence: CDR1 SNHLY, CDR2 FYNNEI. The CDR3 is CASRLAMNTGELFF. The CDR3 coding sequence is TGTGCCAGCAGGTTAGCGATGAACACCGGGGAGCTGTTTTTT.

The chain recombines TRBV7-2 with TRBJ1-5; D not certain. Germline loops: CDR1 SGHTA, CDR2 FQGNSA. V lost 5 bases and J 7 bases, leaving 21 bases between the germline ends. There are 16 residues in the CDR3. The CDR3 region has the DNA TGTGCCAGCAGCGTATACTCCGGGTCAGGAGGACAGCCCCAGCATTTT. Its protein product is CASSVYSGSGGQPQHF.

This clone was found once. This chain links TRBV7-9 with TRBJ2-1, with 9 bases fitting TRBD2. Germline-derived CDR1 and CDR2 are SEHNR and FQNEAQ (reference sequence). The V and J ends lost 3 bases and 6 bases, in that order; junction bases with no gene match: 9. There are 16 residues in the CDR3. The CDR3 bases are TGTGCCAGCAGCTTGGGGGGGACTAGCAGGGTCAATGAGCAGTTCTTC. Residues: CASSLGGTSRVNEQFF.

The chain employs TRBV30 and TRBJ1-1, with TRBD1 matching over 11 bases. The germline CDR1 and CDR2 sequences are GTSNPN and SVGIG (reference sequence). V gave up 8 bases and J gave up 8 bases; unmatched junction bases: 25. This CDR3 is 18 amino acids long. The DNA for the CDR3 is TGTGCCAGTCACACCCTTATTATCGGACAGGGGGCCCGAAAGGAAGCTTTCTTT. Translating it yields CASHTLIIGQGARKEAFF.

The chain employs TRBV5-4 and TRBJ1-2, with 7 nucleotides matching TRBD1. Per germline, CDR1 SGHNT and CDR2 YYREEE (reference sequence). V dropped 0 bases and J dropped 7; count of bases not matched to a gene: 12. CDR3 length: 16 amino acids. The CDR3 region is CASSLGLTGTASGYTF. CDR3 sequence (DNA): TGTGCCAGCAGCTTGGGTTTAACTGGGACAGCTAGTGGCTACACCTTC.

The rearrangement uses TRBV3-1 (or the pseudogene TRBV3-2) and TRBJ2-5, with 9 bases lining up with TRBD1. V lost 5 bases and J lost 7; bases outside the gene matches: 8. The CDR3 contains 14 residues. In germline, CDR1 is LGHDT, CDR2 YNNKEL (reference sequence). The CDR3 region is CASSIQGAPGTQYF. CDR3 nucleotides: TGTGCCAGCAGCATACAGGGGGCCCCGGGGACCCAGTACTTC.

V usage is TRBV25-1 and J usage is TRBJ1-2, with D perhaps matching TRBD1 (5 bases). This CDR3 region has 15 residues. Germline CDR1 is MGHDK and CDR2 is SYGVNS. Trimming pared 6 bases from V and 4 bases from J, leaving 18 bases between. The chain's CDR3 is CASSLAGRDLYGYTF. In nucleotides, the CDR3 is TGTGCCAGCAGCCTTGCGGGGAGGGACCTCTATGGCTACACCTTC.

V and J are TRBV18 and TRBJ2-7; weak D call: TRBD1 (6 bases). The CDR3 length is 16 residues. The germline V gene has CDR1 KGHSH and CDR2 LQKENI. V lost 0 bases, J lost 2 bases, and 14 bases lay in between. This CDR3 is CASSPPDGDTPYEQYF. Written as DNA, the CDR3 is TGTGCCAGCTCACCACCTGACGGGGACACCCCCTACGAGCAGTACTTC.

The DNA of the CDR3 is TGTGCCAGCACCGGACAGGGCAATCAGCCCCAGCATTTT. It specifies CASTGQGNQPQHF. The V and J genes are TRBV25-1 and TRBJ1-5, with TRBD1 identical over 7 bases. The CDR3 loop spans 13 amino acids. The V gene end was trimmed by 7 bases and the J gene end by 2 bases; junction bases not matched to a gene: 2. CDR1 and CDR2 from the germline V gene are MGHDK and SYGVNS.

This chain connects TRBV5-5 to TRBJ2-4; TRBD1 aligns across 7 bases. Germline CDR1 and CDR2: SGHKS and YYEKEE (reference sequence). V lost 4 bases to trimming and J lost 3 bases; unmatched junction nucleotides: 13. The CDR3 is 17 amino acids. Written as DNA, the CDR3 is TGTGCCAGCAGCCTCCCCTTGACAGGGTCTGGCAAAAACATTCAGTACTTC. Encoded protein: CASSLPLTGSGKNIQYF. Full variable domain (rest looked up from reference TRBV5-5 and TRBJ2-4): DAGVTQSPTHLIKTRGQQVTLRCSPISGHKSVSWYQQVLGQGPQFIFQYYEKEERGRGNFPDRFSARQFPNYSSELNVNALLLGDSALYLCASSLPLTGSGKNIQYFGAGTRLSVL.

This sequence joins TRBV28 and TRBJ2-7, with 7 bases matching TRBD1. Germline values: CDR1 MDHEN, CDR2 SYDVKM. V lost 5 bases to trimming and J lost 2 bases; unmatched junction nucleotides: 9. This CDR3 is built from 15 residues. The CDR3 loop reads CASSLQGPLPYEQYF. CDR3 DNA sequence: TGTGCCAGCAGTCTACAGGGGCCCCTTCCCTACGAGCAGTACTTC.

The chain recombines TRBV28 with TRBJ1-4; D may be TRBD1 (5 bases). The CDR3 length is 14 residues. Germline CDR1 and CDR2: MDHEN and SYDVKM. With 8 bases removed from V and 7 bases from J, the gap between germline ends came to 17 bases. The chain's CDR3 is CASQTVGFGEKLFF. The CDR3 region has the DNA TGTGCCAGCCAGACAGTGGGATTTGGTGAAAAACTGTTTTTT. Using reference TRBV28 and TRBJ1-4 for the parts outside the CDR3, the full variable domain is DVKVTQSSRYLVKRTGEKVFLECVQDMDHENMFWYRQDPGLGLRLIYFSYDVKMKEKGDIPEGYSVSREKKERFSLILESASTNQTSMYLCASQTVGFGEKLFFGSGTQLSVL.

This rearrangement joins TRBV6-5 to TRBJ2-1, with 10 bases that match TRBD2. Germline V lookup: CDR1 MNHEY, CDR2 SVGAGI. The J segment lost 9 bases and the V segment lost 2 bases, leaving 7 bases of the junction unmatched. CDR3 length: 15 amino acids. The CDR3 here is CASSYQSSGSTEQFF. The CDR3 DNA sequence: TGTGCCAGCAGTTACCAATCTAGCGGGAGCACTGAGCAGTTCTTC.

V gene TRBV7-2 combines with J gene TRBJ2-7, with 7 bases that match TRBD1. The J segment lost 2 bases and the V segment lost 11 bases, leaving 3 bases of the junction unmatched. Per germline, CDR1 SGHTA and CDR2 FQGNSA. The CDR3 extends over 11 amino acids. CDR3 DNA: TGTGCCTCCCAGGGGGCCTACGAGCAGTACTTC. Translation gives CASQGAYEQYF. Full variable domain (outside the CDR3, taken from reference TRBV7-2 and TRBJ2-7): GAGVSQSPSNKVTEKGKDVELRCDPISGHTALYWYRQSLGQGLEFLIYFQGNSAPDKSGLPSDRFSAERTGGSVSTLTIQRTQQEDSAVYLCASQGAYEQYFGPGTRLTVT.

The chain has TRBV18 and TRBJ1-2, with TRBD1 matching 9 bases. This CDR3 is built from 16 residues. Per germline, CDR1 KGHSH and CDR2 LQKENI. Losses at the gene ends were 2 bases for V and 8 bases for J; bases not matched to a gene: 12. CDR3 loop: CASSPERGQGSGGYTF. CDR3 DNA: TGTGCCAGCTCACCAGAGAGGGGACAGGGATCTGGAGGCTACACCTTC.

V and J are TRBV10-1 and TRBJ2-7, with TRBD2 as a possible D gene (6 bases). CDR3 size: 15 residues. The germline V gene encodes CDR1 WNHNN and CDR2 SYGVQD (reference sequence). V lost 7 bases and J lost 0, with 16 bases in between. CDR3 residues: CASNEGGLGSYEQYF. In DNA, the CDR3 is TGCGCCAGCAACGAAGGAGGGCTGGGCTCCTACGAGCAGTACTTC.

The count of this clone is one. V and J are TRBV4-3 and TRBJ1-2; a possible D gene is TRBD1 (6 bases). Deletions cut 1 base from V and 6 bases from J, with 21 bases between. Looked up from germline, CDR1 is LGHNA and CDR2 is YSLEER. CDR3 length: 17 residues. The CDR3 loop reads CASSQGDLGRGRDGYTF. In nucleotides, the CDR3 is TGCGCCAGCAGCCAAGGAGATCTCGGCAGGGGAAGGGATGGCTACACCTTC.

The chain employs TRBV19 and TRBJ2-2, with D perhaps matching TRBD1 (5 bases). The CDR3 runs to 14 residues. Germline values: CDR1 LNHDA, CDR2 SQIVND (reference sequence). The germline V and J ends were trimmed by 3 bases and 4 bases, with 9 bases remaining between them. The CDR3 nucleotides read TGTGCCAGTAGTATCTCCAGGGCCACCGGGGAGCTGTTTTTT. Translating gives CASSISRATGELFF.

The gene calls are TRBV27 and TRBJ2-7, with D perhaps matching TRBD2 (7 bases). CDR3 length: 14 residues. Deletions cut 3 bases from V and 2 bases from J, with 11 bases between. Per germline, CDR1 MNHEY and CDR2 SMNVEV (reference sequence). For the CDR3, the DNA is TGTGCCAGCAGTTTTGCGGGGGCACCCTACGAGCAGTACTTC. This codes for CASSFAGAPYEQYF.

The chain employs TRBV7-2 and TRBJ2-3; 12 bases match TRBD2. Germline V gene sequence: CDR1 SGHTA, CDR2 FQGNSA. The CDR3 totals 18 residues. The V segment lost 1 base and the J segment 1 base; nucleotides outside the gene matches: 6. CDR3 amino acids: CASSLVPSGRGGTDTQYF. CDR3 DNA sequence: TGTGCCAGCAGCTTAGTTCCTAGCGGGAGGGGGGGCACAGATACGCAGTATTTT.

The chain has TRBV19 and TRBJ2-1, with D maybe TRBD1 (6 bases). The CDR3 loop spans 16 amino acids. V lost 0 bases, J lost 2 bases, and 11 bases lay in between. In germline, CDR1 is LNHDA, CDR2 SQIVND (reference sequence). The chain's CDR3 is CASSIDRGKAYNEQFF. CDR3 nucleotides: TGTGCCAGTAGTATAGACAGGGGCAAGGCCTACAATGAGCAGTTCTTC.

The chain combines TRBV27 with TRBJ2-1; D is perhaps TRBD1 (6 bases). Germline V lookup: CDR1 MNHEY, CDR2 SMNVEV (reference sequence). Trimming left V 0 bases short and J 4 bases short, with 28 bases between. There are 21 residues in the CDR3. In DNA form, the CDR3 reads TGTGCCAGCAGTTTATCGGGAAACTGGGGCGGCGGGCAGGGGCTTTACAATGAGCAGTTCTTC. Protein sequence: CASSLSGNWGGGQGLYNEQFF.

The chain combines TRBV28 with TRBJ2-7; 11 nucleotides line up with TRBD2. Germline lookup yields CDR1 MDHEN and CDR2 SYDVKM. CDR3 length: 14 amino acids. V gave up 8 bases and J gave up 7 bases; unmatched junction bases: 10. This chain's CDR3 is CASGQTSGAREQYF. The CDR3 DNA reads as TGTGCCAGCGGGCAGACTAGCGGGGCTCGAGAGCAGTACTTC.